The 15 T cell receptor beta chains reported below all come from one sample, sequenced in a study of beta chain features in type 1 diabetes. Reverse transcription of all isolated RNA meant that expressed TCRB transcripts were sequenced. The assay was immunoSEQ multiplex PCR, and TCRdb's table has in-frame clones only and misses some. The sample has under 200,000 clones; approximately 8.1% are singletons. Sequencing was performed on central memory CD4+ T cells from blood. The receptors were gathered from a man between 18 and 35 years old in good health.

V is TRBV4-2 and J is TRBJ2-7; the D gene is possibly TRBD2 (6 bases). This CDR3 has 14 residues. V lost 4 bases and J lost 0, with 10 bases in between. CDR1 is LGHNA and CDR2 is YNFKEQ in the germline V gene. CDR3 bases: TGTGCCAGCAGCCCCCGGGACTCCTCCTACGAGCAGTACTTC. Translating gives CASSPRDSSYEQYF.

The rearrangement links TRBV7-6 to TRBJ2-6; TRBD1 might be the D (6 bases). Germline loops: CDR1 SGHVS, CDR2 FNYEAQ. V was pared by 5 bases and J by 0 bases, with 11 bases between. This CDR3 has 16 amino acids. CDR3 protein: CASSIDRFSGANVLTF. For the CDR3, the DNA is TGTGCCAGCAGCATAGACAGGTTCTCTGGGGCCAACGTCCTGACTTTC.

J is TRBJ2-3 and V is TRBV7-2; no reliable D call. Trimming took 5 bases from V and 2 from J, leaving 8 bases between them. Looked up from germline, CDR1 is SGHTA and CDR2 is FQGNSA. The CDR3 extends over 13 amino acids. The CDR3 protein is CASSLSITDTQYF. The DNA for the CDR3 is TGTGCCAGCAGCCTATCTATCACAGATACGCAGTATTTT.

The V gene is TRBV4-2, the J gene TRBJ2-3; 8 bases align to TRBD2. V was clipped by 0 bases and J by 5 bases; unmatched bases: 7. Germline assignment: CDR1 LGHNA and CDR2 YNFKEQ. The CDR3 has 16 residues. CDR3 bases: TGTGCCAGCAGCCAAGATTACCAGCGGGGGCAAGATACGCAGTATTTT. It is translated as CASSQDYQRGQDTQYF.

The chain joins TRBV4-3 to TRBJ2-7; D might be TRBD1 (6 bases). Germline CDR1 and CDR2: LGHNA and YSLEER. There are 15 residues in the CDR3. With 0 bases removed from V and 5 bases from J, the gap between germline ends came to 14 bases. CDR3 region: CASSQDPGAGDEQYF. In DNA, the CDR3 is TGCGCCAGCAGCCAAGATCCAGGGGCAGGGGACGAGCAGTACTTC.

The gene calls are TRBV27 and TRBJ2-1; TRBD2 aligns across 9 bases. This CDR3 is built from 14 residues. J lost 7 bases, V lost 2 bases, and 3 bases had no gene match. The V gene's germline CDR1 is MNHEY and CDR2 SMNVEV (reference sequence). This CDR3 is CASSLQREENEQFF. CDR3 nucleotides: TGTGCCAGCAGTTTACAGCGGGAGGAAAATGAGCAGTTCTTC.

The gene calls are TRBV6-1 and TRBJ2-3, with a tentative D call TRBD1 (6 bases). CDR1 and CDR2 from the germline V gene are MNHNS and SASEGT. V lost 4 bases and J 5 bases, leaving 10 bases between the germline ends. The CDR3 has 13 amino acids. The DNA of the CDR3 is TGTGCCAGCAGTGGGACAGTAAGAGATACGCAGTATTTT. This codes for CASSGTVRDTQYF.

The V and J genes are TRBV6-5 and TRBJ2-1; TRBD1 might be the D (6 bases). Deletions cut 6 bases from V and 1 base from J, with 13 bases between. Germline CDR1 and CDR2: MNHEY and SVGAGI. This CDR3 contains 15 residues. CDR3: CASRSDRYSYNEQFF. CDR3 coding DNA: TGTGCCAGCAGGTCTGACAGGTATTCCTACAATGAGCAGTTCTTC.

In this sample, this clone turned up a few times. The chain carries TRBV7-9 and TRBJ2-3, with D perhaps matching TRBD2 (6 bases). Germline lookup yields CDR1 SEHNR and CDR2 FQNEAQ (reference sequence). V lost 2 bases to trimming and J lost 2 bases, with 14 bases between them. CDR3 size: 16 residues. The CDR3 DNA reads as TGTGCCAGCAGCTTACAGTTAGCGGCTGTCACAGATACGCAGTATTTT. It encodes CASSLQLAAVTDTQYF.

This clone was picked up a small number of times. V usage is TRBV4-3 and J usage is TRBJ2-7, with 9 bases fitting TRBD1. The CDR3 has 14 amino acids. Germline V CDR1 and CDR2: LGHNA, YSLEER. V was pared by 0 bases and J by 10 bases, with 7 bases of the junction left unmatched. CDR3 region: CASSQDRRTGEQYF. The CDR3 coding sequence is TGCGCCAGCAGCCAAGATAGAAGGACAGGGGAACAGTACTTC.

The chain has TRBV28 and TRBJ2-7; 7 positions agree with TRBD1. Germline lookup yields CDR1 MDHEN and CDR2 SYDVKM. After removal of 5 bases from V and 8 bases from J, the junction contained 12 bases not matched to a gene. The CDR3 is 14 residues long. The CDR3 region is CASSTGTEGTQQYF. The DNA of the CDR3 is TGTGCCAGCAGTACCGGGACAGAGGGAACCCAGCAGTACTTC.

This clone showed up just a few times. V usage is TRBV6-6 and J usage is TRBJ1-4; 8 positions agree with TRBD1. The trim removed 6 bases at V and 7 bases at J, leaving 10 bases unmatched. Germline V gene sequence: CDR1 MNHNY, CDR2 SVGAGI (reference sequence). The CDR3 is 15 amino acids. CDR3 residues: CASSTGQGVLEKLFF. In nucleotides, the CDR3 is TGTGCCAGCAGCACCGGACAGGGCGTCCTTGAAAAACTGTTTTTT.

This clone was seen at least ten times. The rearrangement uses TRBV2 and TRBJ2-7; D is possibly TRBD1 (6 bases). Germline V gene data show CDR1 as SNHLY and CDR2 as FYNNEI. Trimming cost V 11 bases and J 6 bases, with 17 bases left between them. The CDR3 has 12 amino acids. CDR3 DNA: TGTGCCTCCACTCAGGGGTCCGGCGAGCAGTACTTC. Its protein is CASTQGSGEQYF.

This clone came up many times. The rearrangement links TRBV5-6 to TRBJ1-2; D uncertain. Germline lookup yields CDR1 SGHDT and CDR2 YYEEEE. This CDR3 is built from 12 residues. The V end lost 0 bases, the J end lost 7 bases, and 7 bases lay between the germline ends. This CDR3 is CASSLGPSGYTF. The CDR3, as DNA: TGTGCCAGCAGCTTGGGGCCATCTGGCTACACCTTC.

This clone occurred many times. The chain joins TRBV29-1 to TRBJ1-1, with a tentative D call TRBD1 (5 bases). CDR1 is SQVTM, CDR2 ANQGSEA, per germline. The CDR3 length is 12 residues. Trimming stripped 4 bases from V and 4 bases from J, with 10 bases between. CDR3 DNA sequence: TGCAGCGTTGCTCCGGGACTCACTGAAGCTTTCTTT. Protein: CSVAPGLTEAFF.